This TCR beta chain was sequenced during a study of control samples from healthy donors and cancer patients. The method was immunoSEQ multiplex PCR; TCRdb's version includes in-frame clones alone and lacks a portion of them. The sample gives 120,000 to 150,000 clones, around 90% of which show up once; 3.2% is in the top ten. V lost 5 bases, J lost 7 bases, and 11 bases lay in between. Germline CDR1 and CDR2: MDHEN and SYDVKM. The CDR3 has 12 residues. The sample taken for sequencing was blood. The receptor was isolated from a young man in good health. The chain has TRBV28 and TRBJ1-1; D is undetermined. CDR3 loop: CASSPGRVEAFF. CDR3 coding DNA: TGTGCCAGCAGTCCCGGGCGGGTTGAAGCTTTCTTT.